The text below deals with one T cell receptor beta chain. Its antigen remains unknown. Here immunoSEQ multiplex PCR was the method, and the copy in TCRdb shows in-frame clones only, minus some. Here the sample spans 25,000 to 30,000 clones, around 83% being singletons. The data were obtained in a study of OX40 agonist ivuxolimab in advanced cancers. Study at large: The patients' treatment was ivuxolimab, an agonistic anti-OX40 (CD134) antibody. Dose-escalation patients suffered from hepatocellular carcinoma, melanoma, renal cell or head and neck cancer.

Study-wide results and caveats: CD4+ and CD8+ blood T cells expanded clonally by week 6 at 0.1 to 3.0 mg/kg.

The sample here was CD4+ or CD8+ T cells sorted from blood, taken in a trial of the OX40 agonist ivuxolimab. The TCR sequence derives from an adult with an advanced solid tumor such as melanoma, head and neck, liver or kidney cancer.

In nucleotides, the CDR3 is TGTGCCAGCAGCCATGGGGGAGAGAGCTACAATGAGCAGTTCTTC. It translates to CASSHGGESYNEQFF. V gene TRBV5-5 combines with J gene TRBJ2-1; possibly TRBD1 or TRBD2 for D (5 bases each). The germline gives CDR1 SGHKS, CDR2 YYEKEE (reference sequence). The V and J ends lost 4 bases and 3 bases respectively, with 14 bases between them. This CDR3 spans 15 amino acids.